These 30 T cell receptor beta chains were all obtained from the same sample, sequenced in a study of cytomegalovirus exposure and HLA in healthy donors. The study ran its PCR with 60 Vbeta and 13 Jbeta primers. Clones were sequenced by immunoSEQ multiplex PCR, and TCRdb holds only the in-frame ones, with some missing. The data show under 150,000 clones, approximately 80% seen once. The specimen was PBMCs. Receptors originate from a boy aged 2 to 10 in good health and CMV-seronegative.

This sequence joins TRBV21-1 and TRBJ2-2; the table's D gene call, TRBD1, was not cross checked with the DNA. TRBV21-1 is a documented pseudogene. The CDR3 spans 15 residues. The CDR3 bases are TGTGCCAGCAACGTCCGGACAGAGAACACCGGGGAGCTGTTTTTT. It is translated as CASNVRTENTGELFF.

The chain links TRBV20-1 to TRBJ2-5; no firm D call. The CDR3 covers 11 residues. CDR1 is DFQATT and CDR2 is SNEGSKA in the germline V gene (reference sequence). Trimming pared 2 bases from V and 5 bases from J, leaving 6 bases between. The chain's CDR3 is CSARIRETQYF. The CDR3 nucleotides read TGCAGTGCTAGAATACGGGAGACCCAGTACTTC.

The V call is TRBV30, the J call TRBJ1-1, with D tentatively TRBD1 (5 bases). With 3 bases removed from V and 2 bases from J, the gap between germline ends came to 19 bases. This CDR3 has 16 amino acids. Per the germline V gene, CDR1 is GTSNPN and CDR2 is SVGIG (reference sequence). The CDR3 protein is CAWRGPMRDGNTEAFF. The CDR3 coding sequence is TGTGCCTGGAGGGGGCCAATGAGAGACGGAAACACTGAAGCTTTCTTT.

This clone was seen a handful of times. V and J are TRBV27 and TRBJ1-2, with 8 positions matching TRBD1. Trimming took 6 bases from V and 10 from J; bases not matched to a gene: 10. The CDR3 has 13 amino acids. Germline CDR1 MNHEY, CDR2 SMNVEV (reference sequence). CDR3 sequence: CASSSGQVNAYTF. The CDR3 DNA sequence: TGTGCCAGCAGCTCGGGACAGGTCAACGCCTACACCTTC.

The chain combines TRBV25-1 with TRBJ1-6, with D perhaps TRBD1 (5 bases). V was cut by 7 bases and J by 2 bases, with 9 bases left in between. Germline loops: CDR1 MGHDK, CDR2 SYGVNS. The CDR3 runs to 14 residues. The DNA for the CDR3 is TGTGCCAGCACGGGGGGGACCTATAATTCACCCCTCCACTTT. Translation gives CASTGGTYNSPLHF. The whole variable domain, filled in from reference TRBV25-1 and TRBJ1-6, reads EADIYQTPRYLVIGTGKKITLECSQTMGHDKMYWYQQDPGMELHLIHYSYGVNSTEKGDLSSESTVSRIRTEHFPLTLESARPSHTSQYLCASTGGTYNSPLHFGNGTRLTVT.

This clone was detected once. This rearrangement joins TRBV2 to TRBJ2-5, with 7 bases fitting TRBD1. CDR3 length: 14 amino acids. The V gene's germline CDR1 is SNHLY and CDR2 FYNNEI. After removal of 4 bases from V and 4 bases from J, the junction contained 6 bases not matched to a gene. In nucleotides, the CDR3 is TGTGCCAGCAGTGGGGGAAGGGGGCGAGAGACCCAGTACTTC. It encodes CASSGGRGRETQYF.

The genes are TRBV13 and TRBJ2-2, with D hard to call. The CDR3 runs to 12 residues. Trimming removed 4 bases from V and 6 bases from J, with 6 bases in between. Germline V gives CDR1 PRHDT, CDR2 FYEKMQ (reference sequence). The CDR3 loop reads CASSSLAGELFF. In DNA, the CDR3 is TGTGCCAGCAGCTCCTTAGCCGGGGAGCTGTTTTTT.

The chain employs TRBV6-6 and TRBJ1-5; D possibly corresponds to TRBD1 (6 bases). This CDR3 comprises 12 residues. The V gene's germline CDR1 is MNHNY and CDR2 SVGAGI (reference sequence). The V end was cut by 8 bases, the J end by 5 bases, with 10 bases between. The CDR3 spells CASRKGDQPQHF. Here the CDR3 DNA reads TGTGCCAGCCGTAAGGGGGATCAGCCCCAGCATTTT.

CDR3 sequence reads: CASSRAGGRHGYTF. CDR3 bases: TGTGCCAGCAGCCGAGCGGGTGGCAGACACGGCTACACCTTC. This rearrangement joins TRBV7-9 to TRBJ1-2; D call uncertain. V lost 5 bases and J lost 8, with 18 bases in between. The CDR3 contains 14 residues. CDR1 and CDR2 from the germline V gene are SEHNR and FQNEAQ (reference sequence). The full variable domain, completed using reference TRBV7-9 and TRBJ1-2, is DTGVSQNPRHKITKRGQNVTFRCDPISEHNRLYWYRQTLGQGPEFLTYFQNEAQLEKSRLLSDRFSAERPKGSFSTLEIQRTEQGDSAMYLCASSRAGGRHGYTFGSGTRLTVV.

The gene calls are TRBV19 and TRBJ2-7; the D is unclear. Germline lookup yields CDR1 LNHDA and CDR2 SQIVND (reference sequence). The ends were cut back, 4 bases at V and 0 bases at J, with 10 bases in the middle. The CDR3 runs to 14 residues. The CDR3 loop reads CASSRTVSSYEQYF. The CDR3, as DNA: TGTGCCAGTAGTAGAACAGTTTCCTCCTACGAGCAGTACTTC.

In this sample, this clone turned up a few times. This rearrangement joins TRBV2 to TRBJ1-2; D is uncertain. Trimming stripped 11 bases from V and 5 bases from J, with 18 bases between. The CDR3 has 13 residues. Germline values: CDR1 SNHLY, CDR2 FYNNEI. DNA for the CDR3: TGTGCCGGCAACCCGGACGGGGAGTATGGCTACACCTTC. Its protein is CAGNPDGEYGYTF.

The genes are TRBV6-1 and TRBJ1-5, with D possibly being TRBD1 (6 bases). Germline V gene sequence: CDR1 MNHNS, CDR2 SASEGT. This CDR3 region has 12 residues. V was clipped by 7 bases and J by 13 bases, with 17 bases between them. The CDR3 sequence is CASNVQGLAQHF. Here the CDR3 DNA reads TGTGCCAGCAACGTACAGGGATTGGCGCAGCATTTT.

The chain has TRBV6-1 and TRBJ1-2; a possible D gene is TRBD1 (5 bases). CDR3 length: 14 amino acids. V lost 8 bases and J 5 bases, leaving 18 bases between the germline ends. Germline lookup yields CDR1 MNHNS and CDR2 SASEGT. CDR3 DNA sequence: TGTGCCAGCTCCCGGGGGGGAGCCTTTTATGGCTACACCTTC. Translation gives CASSRGGAFYGYTF.

In nucleotides, the CDR3 is TGTGCCTGGTCCCCGGGTGCGGCTGGGGCCAACGTCCTGACTTTC. Translating it yields CAWSPGAAGANVLTF. V gene TRBV30 combines with J gene TRBJ2-6, with D uncertain. The germline V gene encodes CDR1 GTSNPN and CDR2 SVGIG (reference sequence). The germline V and J ends were trimmed by 5 bases and 2 bases, with 13 bases remaining between them. This CDR3 region has 15 residues.

V is TRBV25-1 and J is TRBJ2-1, with 7 bases lining up with TRBD2. Germline loops: CDR1 MGHDK, CDR2 SYGVNS. V dropped 1 base and J dropped 6; count of bases not matched to a gene: 15. The CDR3 runs to 18 residues. As DNA, the CDR3 is TGTGCCAGCAGTGAATCATTATCCCTTGGCAGGGAGGGCAATGAGCAGTTCTTC. Encoded protein: CASSESLSLGREGNEQFF.

The table lists this clone with a count of one. The J gene is TRBJ2-7, the V gene TRBV7-6, with D maybe TRBD2 (6 bases). V shed 4 bases and J shed 6 bases, with 13 bases lying between them. The CDR3 extends over 13 amino acids. The V gene's germline CDR1 is SGHVS and CDR2 FNYEAQ. CDR3 sequence reads: CASSSLAGSEQYF. The CDR3 nucleotides are TGTGCCAGCAGCTCTCTCGCGGGGAGCGAGCAGTACTTC.

The chain couples TRBV30 to TRBJ1-4; D is ambiguous. This CDR3 is built from 12 residues. Germline values: CDR1 GTSNPN, CDR2 SVGIG (reference sequence). Trimming removed 2 bases from V and 8 bases from J, with 9 bases in between. CDR3 protein: CAWSFWREKLFF. As DNA, the CDR3 is TGTGCCTGGAGTTTTTGGCGGGAAAAACTGTTTTTT.

The chain recombines TRBV5-1 with TRBJ1-3; D not resolved. V was clipped by 2 bases and J by 0 bases, with 3 bases between them. Germline V CDR1 and CDR2: SGHRS, YFSETQ. The CDR3 extends over 13 amino acids. This CDR3 is CASSFGSGNTIYF. The CDR3 coding sequence is TGCGCCAGCAGCTTCGGCTCTGGAAACACCATATATTTT.

The chain carries TRBV9 and TRBJ1-2; 7 bases align to TRBD1. The CDR3 is 19 amino acids. Looked up from germline, CDR1 is SGDLS and CDR2 is YYNGEE. V lost 4 bases to trimming and J lost 0 bases; unmatched junction nucleotides: 18. CDR3 in DNA: TGTGCCAGCAGCTCCAAGCGGGCAGGGGGAGGTTTATCTAACTATGGCTACACCTTC. Protein sequence: CASSSKRAGGGLSNYGYTF.

The genes are TRBV30 and TRBJ2-3, with TRBD2 as a possible D gene (6 bases). This CDR3 has 16 amino acids. Trimming pared 0 bases from V and 3 bases from J, leaving 16 bases between. Germline CDR1 reads GTSNPN; CDR2 reads SVGIG (reference sequence). The CDR3 spells CAWSVTFGGETDTQYF. CDR3 DNA sequence: TGTGCCTGGAGTGTAACTTTCGGAGGGGAAACAGATACGCAGTATTTT.

The chain is built from TRBV5-1 and TRBJ2-7; 7 bases map to TRBD2. V lost 0 bases and J lost 2; bases outside the gene matches: 8. This CDR3 region has 16 residues. Germline V gene sequence: CDR1 SGHRS, CDR2 YFSETQ. The CDR3 DNA sequence: TGCGCCAGCAGCTTGGCCGTCGGGGGGTTAACCTACGAGCAGTACTTC. Its translation is CASSLAVGGLTYEQYF.

V gene TRBV7-8 combines with J gene TRBJ2-5; 10 bases line up with TRBD2. TRBJ2-7 explains the end of the DNA better; the J call may be wrong. Germline lookup yields CDR1 SGHVS and CDR2 FQNEAQ. The CDR3 has 15 amino acids. CDR3 protein: CASRIQREGRGEQYF. As DNA, the CDR3 is TGTGCCAGCAGGATTCAGCGGGAGGGCCGAGGCGAGCAGTACTTC.

V is TRBV15 and J is TRBJ2-7, with D maybe TRBD1 (6 bases). The CDR3 contains 12 residues. The V end was cut by 1 base, the J end by 5 bases, with 6 bases between. In germline, CDR1 is LNHNV, CDR2 YYDKDF (reference sequence). For the CDR3, the DNA is TGTGCCACCAGCAGAGGGGGGCACGAGCAGTACTTC. It yields the protein CATSRGGHEQYF.

V is TRBV29-1 and J is TRBJ1-2; no clear D gene. Trimming cost V 4 bases and J 3 bases, with 18 bases left between them. The germline gives CDR1 SQVTM, CDR2 ANQGSEA. This CDR3 contains 15 residues. This chain's CDR3 is CSVVDAGKGHYGYTF. CDR3 coding DNA: TGCAGCGTTGTTGACGCCGGGAAGGGTCACTATGGCTACACCTTC.

This rearrangement joins TRBV18 to TRBJ1-1; no clear D gene. The CDR3 length is 13 residues. V was shortened by 6 bases and J by 4 bases, with 12 bases between the two germline ends. Germline assignment: CDR1 KGHSH and CDR2 LQKENI. The chain's CDR3 is CASSHSRSTEAFF. The CDR3 nucleotides are TGTGCCAGCTCTCATTCTAGGAGCACTGAAGCTTTCTTT.

Remarks on this clone: A read error may account for a junction end that differs from germline. This CDR3 is CASSARTEASF. The CDR3 DNA is TGTGCCAGCAGCGCGCGGACAGAGGCCTCCTTC. V gene TRBV7-9 combines with J gene TRBJ1-2, with D perhaps matching TRBD1 (6 bases). The CDR3 is made up of 11 amino acids. Germline assignment: CDR1 SEHNR and CDR2 FQNEAQ (reference sequence).

The rearrangement joins TRBV7-3 to TRBJ1-5, with D possibly being TRBD1 (6 bases). The germline gives CDR1 SGHTA, CDR2 FQGTGA. The CDR3 runs to 17 residues. V was clipped by 1 base and J by 4 bases, with 17 bases between them. The CDR3 loop reads CASSLNPSGHINQPQHF. The CDR3 coding sequence is TGTGCCAGCAGCTTAAATCCCTCGGGACATATTAATCAGCCCCAGCATTTT.

In its sample, this clone was seen a few times. This chain uses TRBV5-5 with TRBJ1-5; D gene uncertain. This CDR3 region has 15 residues. Trimming shortened V by 1 base and J by 0 bases, and 8 bases separated the two germline ends. Germline CDR1 SGHKS, CDR2 YYEKEE (reference sequence). The CDR3 DNA reads TGTGCCAGCAGCTTGACGGGATATAGCAATCAGCCCCAGCATTTT. The encoded protein is CASSLTGYSNQPQHF.

This clone was seen only once. The J gene is TRBJ1-5, the V gene TRBV6-5, with D possibly TRBD1 on 5 matching bases. V was cut by 0 bases and J by 7 bases, with 10 bases left in between. Germline V gene lookup returns CDR1 MNHEY and CDR2 SVGAGI. The CDR3 is made up of 14 amino acids. CDR3 in DNA: TGTGCCAGCAGTTACTCAGGGGTCAAGCAGCCCCAGCATTTT. It codes for CASSYSGVKQPQHF.

This chain connects TRBV2 to TRBJ1-1; tentative D call: TRBD1 (5 bases). V was trimmed by 11 bases and J by 2 bases, leaving 12 bases between them. The CDR3 spans 12 residues. Germline V gene data show CDR1 as SNHLY and CDR2 as FYNNEI. CDR3 nucleotides: TGTGCCGGCGGGAGGGGCAACACTGAAGCTTTCTTT. Translating it yields CAGGRGNTEAFF.